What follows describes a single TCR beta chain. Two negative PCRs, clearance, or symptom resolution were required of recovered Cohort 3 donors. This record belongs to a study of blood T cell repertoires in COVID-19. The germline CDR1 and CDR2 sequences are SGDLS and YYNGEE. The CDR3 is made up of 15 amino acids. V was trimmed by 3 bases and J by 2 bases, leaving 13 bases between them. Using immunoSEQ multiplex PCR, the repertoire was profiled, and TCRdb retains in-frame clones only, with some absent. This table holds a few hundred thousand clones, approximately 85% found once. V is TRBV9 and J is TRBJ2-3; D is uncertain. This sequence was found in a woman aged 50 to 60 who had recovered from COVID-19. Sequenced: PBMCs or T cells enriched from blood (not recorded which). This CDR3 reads CASSGGRHPTDTQYF. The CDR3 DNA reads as TGTGCCAGCAGCGGTGGCCGTCATCCCACAGATACGCAGTATTTT. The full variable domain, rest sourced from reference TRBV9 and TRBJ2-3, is DSGVTQTPKHLITATGQRVTLRCSPRSGDLSVYWYQQSLDQGLQFLIQYYNGEERAKGNILERFSAQQFPDLHSELNLSSLELGDSALYFCASSGGRHPTDTQYFGPGTRLTVL.